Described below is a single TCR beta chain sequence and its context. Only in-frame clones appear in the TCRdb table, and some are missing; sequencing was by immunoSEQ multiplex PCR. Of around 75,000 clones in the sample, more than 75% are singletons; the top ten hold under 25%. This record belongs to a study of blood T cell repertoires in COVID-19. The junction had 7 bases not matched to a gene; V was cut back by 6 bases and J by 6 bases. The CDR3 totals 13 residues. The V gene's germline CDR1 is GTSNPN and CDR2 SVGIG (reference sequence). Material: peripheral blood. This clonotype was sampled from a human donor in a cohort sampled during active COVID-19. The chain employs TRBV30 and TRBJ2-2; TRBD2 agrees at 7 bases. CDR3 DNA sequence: TGTGCCTGCAGGAGCGGGGTCCCCGGGGAGCTGTTTTTT. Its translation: CACRSGVPGELFF.